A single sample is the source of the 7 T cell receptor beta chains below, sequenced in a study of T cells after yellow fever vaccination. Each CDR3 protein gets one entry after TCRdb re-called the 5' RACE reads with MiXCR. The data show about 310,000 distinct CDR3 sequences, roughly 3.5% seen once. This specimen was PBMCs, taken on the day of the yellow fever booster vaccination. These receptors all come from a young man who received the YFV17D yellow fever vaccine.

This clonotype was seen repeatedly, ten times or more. The CDR3 DNA is TGTGCCAGCAGTTTTATAGATACGCAGTATTTT. The encoded protein is CASSFIDTQYF. The genes are TRBV27 and TRBJ2-3, with D unresolved. This CDR3 is built from 11 residues. Germline CDR1 reads MNHEY; CDR2 reads SMNVEV (reference sequence). V dropped 3 bases and J dropped 5 bases, with 3 bases sitting between them.

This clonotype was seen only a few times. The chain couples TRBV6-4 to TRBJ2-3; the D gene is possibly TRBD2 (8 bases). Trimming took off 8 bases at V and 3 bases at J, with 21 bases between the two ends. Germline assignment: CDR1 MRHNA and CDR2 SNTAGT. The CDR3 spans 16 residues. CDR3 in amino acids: CASPDRERGTTDTQYF. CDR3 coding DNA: TGTGCCAGCCCCGACAGGGAGCGGGGGACAACAGATACGCAGTATTTT.

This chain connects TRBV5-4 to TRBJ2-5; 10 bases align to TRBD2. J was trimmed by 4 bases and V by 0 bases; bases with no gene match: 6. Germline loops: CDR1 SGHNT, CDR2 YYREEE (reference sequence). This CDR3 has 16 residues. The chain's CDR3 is CASSLGQRGGTETQYF. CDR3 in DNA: TGTGCCAGCAGCTTGGGCCAGCGGGGGGGCACAGAGACCCAGTACTTC.

The CDR3 sequence is CASSQIGTGTEAFF. CDR3 in DNA: TGTGCCAGCAGCCAGATAGGGACAGGGACTGAAGCTTTCTTT. The chain is built from TRBV28 and TRBJ1-1; 9 bases map to TRBD1. CDR3 length: 14 amino acids. After removal of 6 bases from V and 5 bases from J, the junction contained 7 bases not matched to a gene. CDR1 MDHEN and CDR2 SYDVKM come from the germline V gene. Full variable domain (missing parts from reference TRBV28 and TRBJ1-1): DVKVTQSSRYLVKRTGEKVFLECVQDMDHENMFWYRQDPGLGLRLIYFSYDVKMKEKGDIPEGYSVSREKKERFSLILESASTNQTSMYLCASSQIGTGTEAFFGQGTRLTVV.

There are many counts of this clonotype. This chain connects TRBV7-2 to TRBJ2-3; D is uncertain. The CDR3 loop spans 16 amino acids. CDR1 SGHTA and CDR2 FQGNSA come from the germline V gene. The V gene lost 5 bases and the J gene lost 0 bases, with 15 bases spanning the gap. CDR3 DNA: TGTGCCAGCAGCCCGAGCCTGGTCGCTAGCACAGATACGCAGTATTTT. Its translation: CASSPSLVASTDTQYF. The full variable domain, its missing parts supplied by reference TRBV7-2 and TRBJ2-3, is GAGVSQSPSNKVTEKGKDVELRCDPISGHTALYWYRQSLGQGLEFLIYFQGNSAPDKSGLPSDRFSAERTGGSVSTLTIQRTQQEDSAVYLCASSPSLVASTDTQYFGPGTRLTVL.

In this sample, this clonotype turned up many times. CDR3 region: CASNSWGAVEAFF. CDR3 bases: TGTGCCAGCAATTCCTGGGGGGCGGTGGAAGCTTTCTTT. J is TRBJ1-1 and V is TRBV28; maybe TRBD1 (6 bases). The CDR3 runs 13 residues. Germline-derived CDR1 and CDR2 are MDHEN and SYDVKM. V lost 7 bases and J lost 8, with 17 bases in between.

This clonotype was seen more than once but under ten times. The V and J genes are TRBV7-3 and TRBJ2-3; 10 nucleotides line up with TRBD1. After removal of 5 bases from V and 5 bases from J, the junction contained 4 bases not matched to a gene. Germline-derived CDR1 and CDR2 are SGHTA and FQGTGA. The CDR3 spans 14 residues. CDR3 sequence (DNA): TGTGCCAGCAGCCCGACAGGGGGCGTAGATACGCAGTATTTT. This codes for CASSPTGGVDTQYF.